This TCR beta chain was sequenced for a study of shared clonotypes between healthy human individuals. TCRdb's copy holds only in-frame clones and misses some; the assay was immunoSEQ multiplex PCR. The repertoire holds roughly 890,000 clones, with 80% to 95% as singletons. CD45RO-negative, CCR7-selected cells formed the naive CD8 fraction, which excluded terminally differentiated effector memory CD45RA+ cells. CDR3 length: 14 residues. Germline V lookup: CDR1 SGHAT, CDR2 FQDESV (reference sequence). V dropped 5 bases and J dropped 5 bases, with 15 bases sitting between them. The receptor comes from a man aged 30-40 years in good health. The chain joins TRBV11-1 to TRBJ1-1; D is undetermined. Sequenced input: naive CD8+ T cells sorted from blood. CDR3 coding DNA: TGTGCCAGCAGCCCTTATAGAGGGAGAACTGAAGCTTTCTTT. Translation: CASSPYRGRTEAFF.